The next 11 T cell receptor beta chains were all read from a single sample in a study of human thymus T cells. The data were produced by immunoSEQ multiplex PCR, yet TCRdb's version contains in-frame clones alone and is incomplete. Seen here are 54,000 or so clones, 85% to 95% observed once, and the top ten hold under 7%. Sequencing used blood. Source of these receptors: a boy younger than two with a congenital heart defect but otherwise immunologically healthy.

The V and J genes are TRBV27 and TRBJ2-3; D gene uncertain. The germline V gene encodes CDR1 MNHEY and CDR2 SMNVEV (reference sequence). Trimming left V 5 bases short and J 2 bases short, with 2 bases between. This CDR3 comprises 11 residues. The CDR3 loop is CASSITDTQYF. In nucleotides, the CDR3 is TGTGCCAGCAGTATCACAGATACGCAGTATTTT.

This chain connects TRBV10-3 to TRBJ2-4; 9 positions match TRBD2. V shed 10 bases, J shed 9 bases, and the junction held 16 bases outside the gene matches. Germline V gene lookup returns CDR1 ENHRY and CDR2 SYGVKD. This CDR3 comprises 15 residues. The chain's CDR3 is CATEAAGGPPTIQYF. CDR3 coding DNA: TGTGCCACGGAAGCAGCGGGGGGCCCGCCCACCATTCAGTACTTC.

The genes are TRBV15 and TRBJ2-7, with D perhaps TRBD1 (5 bases). CDR1 is LNHNV, CDR2 YYDKDF, per germline (reference sequence). Trimming removed 0 bases at V and 3 bases at J, with 12 bases between. CDR3 length: 15 residues. The CDR3 sequence is CATSRDPAGIYEQYF. Written as DNA, the CDR3 is TGTGCCACCAGCAGAGATCCGGCAGGGATCTACGAGCAGTACTTC.

This clone was detected only a few times. The chain is built from TRBV29-1 and TRBJ1-1; 9 bases fit TRBD1. The germline V gene encodes CDR1 SQVTM and CDR2 ANQGSEA. The CDR3 is 11 residues long. With V trimmed by 6 bases and J by 5 bases, 1 base remained unmatched. The CDR3 sequence: CSVGTGTEAFF. CDR3 sequence (DNA): TGCAGCGTAGGGACAGGGACTGAAGCTTTCTTT.

The V gene is TRBV6-9, the J gene TRBJ2-3; D gene ambiguous. Germline-derived CDR1 and CDR2 are MNHGY and SVAAGI. This CDR3 comprises 15 residues. Trimming left V 2 bases short and J 2 bases short, with 11 bases between. The CDR3 spells CASSYQFALTDTQYF. As DNA, the CDR3 is TGTGCCAGCAGTTATCAATTCGCGCTCACAGATACGCAGTATTTT.

J is TRBJ2-6 and V is TRBV5-6, with TRBD2 as a possible D gene (6 bases). The CDR3 is 17 residues long. Trimming cost V 4 bases and J 0 bases, with 14 bases left between them. Germline lookup yields CDR1 SGHDT and CDR2 YYEEEE. The CDR3 DNA is TGTGCCAGCAGCCCCCGTGCGGGACCCTCTGGGGCCAACGTCCTGACTTTC. It specifies CASSPRAGPSGANVLTF.

The chain employs TRBV5-6 and TRBJ1-2; 10 nucleotides agree with TRBD1. The CDR3 runs 15 residues. With V trimmed by 3 bases and J by 4 bases, 6 bases remained unmatched. Germline-derived CDR1 and CDR2 are SGHDT and YYEEEE. The CDR3 loop is CASSSGTGAVYGYTF. The CDR3 nucleotides are TGTGCCAGCAGCTCCGGGACAGGGGCAGTCTATGGCTACACCTTC.

The chain uses TRBV19 and TRBJ2-3, with TRBD2 matching 9 bases. The CDR3 totals 16 residues. V was pared by 6 bases and J by 2 bases, with 9 bases of the junction left unmatched. Germline V gene sequence: CDR1 LNHDA, CDR2 SQIVND (reference sequence). This CDR3 reads CASRTKEGLATDTQYF. The DNA for the CDR3 is TGTGCCAGTAGGACAAAGGAGGGACTAGCCACAGATACGCAGTATTTT.

The chain links TRBV21-1 to TRBJ2-1. TRBV21-1 counts as a pseudogene. There are 13 residues in the CDR3. Here the CDR3 DNA reads TGTGCCAGCAGCAAAATCGGGGCCAATGAGCAGTTCTTC. Its translation: CASSKIGANEQFF.

The chain links TRBV19 to TRBJ1-1, with TRBD1 matching over 10 bases. V dropped 5 bases and J dropped 0; count of bases not matched to a gene: 3. This CDR3 is built from 15 residues. Germline CDR1 is LNHDA and CDR2 is SQIVND (reference sequence). This CDR3 is CASSLGQGLNTEAFF. The CDR3 DNA is TGTGCCAGTAGTTTGGGACAGGGGTTGAACACTGAAGCTTTCTTT. Using reference TRBV19 and TRBJ1-1 for the parts outside the CDR3, the full variable domain is DGGITQSPKYLFRKEGQNVTLSCEQNLNHDAMYWYRQDPGQGLRLIYYSQIVNDFQKGDIAEGYSVSREKKESFPLTVTSAQKNPTAFYLCASSLGQGLNTEAFFGQGTRLTVV.

This clone appeared a single time. The rearrangement joins TRBV15 to TRBJ2-3; 9 bases agree with TRBD1. J lost 3 bases, V lost 5 bases, and 6 bases had no gene match. The germline gives CDR1 LNHNV, CDR2 YYDKDF (reference sequence). This CDR3 comprises 15 residues. CDR3 loop: CATSLDDRGTDTQYF. In DNA, the CDR3 is TGTGCCACCAGCCTAGATGACAGGGGGACAGATACGCAGTATTTT.